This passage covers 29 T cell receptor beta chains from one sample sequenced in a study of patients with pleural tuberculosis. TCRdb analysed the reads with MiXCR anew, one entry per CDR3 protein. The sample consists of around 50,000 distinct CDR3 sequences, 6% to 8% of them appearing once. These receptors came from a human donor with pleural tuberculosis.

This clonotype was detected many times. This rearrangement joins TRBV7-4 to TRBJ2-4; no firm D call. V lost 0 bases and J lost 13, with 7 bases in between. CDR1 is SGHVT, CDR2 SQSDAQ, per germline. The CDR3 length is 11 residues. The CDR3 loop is CASSLADRQYF. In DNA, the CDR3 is TGTGCCAGCAGCTTAGCCGACCGGCAGTACTTC.

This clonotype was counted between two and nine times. The CDR3 nucleotides are TGCAGCGCGTCCAGGGGTTCTCCCACTGAAGCTTTCTTT. Amino acids: CSASRGSPTEAFF. The rearrangement joins TRBV29-1 to TRBJ1-1; TRBD1 is a possible D gene (6 bases). V dropped 7 bases and J dropped 4 bases, with 16 bases sitting between them. Germline CDR1 is SQVTM and CDR2 is ANQGSEA. The CDR3 extends over 13 amino acids.

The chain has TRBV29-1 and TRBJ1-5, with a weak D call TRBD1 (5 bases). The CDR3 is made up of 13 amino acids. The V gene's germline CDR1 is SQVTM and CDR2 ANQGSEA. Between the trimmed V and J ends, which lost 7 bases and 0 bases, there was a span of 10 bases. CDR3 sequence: CSALGDSNQPQHF. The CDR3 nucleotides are TGCAGCGCTCTAGGGGATAGCAATCAGCCCCAGCATTTT.

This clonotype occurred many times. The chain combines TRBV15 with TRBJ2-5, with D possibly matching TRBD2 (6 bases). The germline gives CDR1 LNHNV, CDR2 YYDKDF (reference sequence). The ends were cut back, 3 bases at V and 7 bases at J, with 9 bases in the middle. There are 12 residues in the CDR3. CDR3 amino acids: CATSRAGGTQYF. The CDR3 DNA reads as TGTGCCACCAGCAGGGCCGGGGGGACCCAGTACTTC.

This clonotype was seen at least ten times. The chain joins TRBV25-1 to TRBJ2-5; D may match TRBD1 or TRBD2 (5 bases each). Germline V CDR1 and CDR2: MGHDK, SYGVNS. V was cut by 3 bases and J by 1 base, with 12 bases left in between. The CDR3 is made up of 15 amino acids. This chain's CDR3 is CASSDVGTAQETQYF. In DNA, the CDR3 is TGTGCCAGCAGTGATGTGGGGACCGCCCAAGAGACCCAGTACTTC.

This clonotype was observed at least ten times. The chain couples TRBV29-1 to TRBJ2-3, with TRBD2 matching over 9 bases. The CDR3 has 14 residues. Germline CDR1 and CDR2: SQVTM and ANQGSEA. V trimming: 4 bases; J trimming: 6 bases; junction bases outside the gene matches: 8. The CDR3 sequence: CSVVGREGPDTQYF. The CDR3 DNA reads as TGCAGCGTTGTTGGGCGGGAGGGCCCCGATACGCAGTATTTT.

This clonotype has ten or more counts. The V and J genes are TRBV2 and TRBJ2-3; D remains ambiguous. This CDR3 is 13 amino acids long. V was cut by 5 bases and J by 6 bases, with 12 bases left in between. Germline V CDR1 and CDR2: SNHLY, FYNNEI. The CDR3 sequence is CASSQTPRDTQYF. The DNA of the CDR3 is TGTGCCAGCAGTCAGACCCCGAGGGATACGCAGTATTTT.

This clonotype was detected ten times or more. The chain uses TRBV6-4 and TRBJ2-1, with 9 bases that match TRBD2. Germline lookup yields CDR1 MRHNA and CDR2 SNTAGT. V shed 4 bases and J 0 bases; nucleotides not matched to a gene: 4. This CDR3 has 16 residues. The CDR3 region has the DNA TGTGCCAGCAGTGCCCTAGCGGGAAACTCCTACAATGAGCAGTTCTTC. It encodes CASSALAGNSYNEQFF.

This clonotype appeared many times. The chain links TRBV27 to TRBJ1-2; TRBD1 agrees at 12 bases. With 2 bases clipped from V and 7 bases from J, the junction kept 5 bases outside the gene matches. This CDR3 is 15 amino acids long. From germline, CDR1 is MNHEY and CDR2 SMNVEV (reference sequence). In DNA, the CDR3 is TGTGCCAGCAGTTTACTGGGACAGGGGGCACCTGGCTACACCTTC. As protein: CASSLLGQGAPGYTF.

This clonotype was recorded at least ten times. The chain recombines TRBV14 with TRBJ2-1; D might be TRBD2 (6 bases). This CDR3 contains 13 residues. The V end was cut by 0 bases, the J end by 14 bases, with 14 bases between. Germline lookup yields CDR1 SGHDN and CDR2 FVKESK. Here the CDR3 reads CASSQDRGTGEFF. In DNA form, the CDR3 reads TGTGCCAGCAGCCAAGATCGGGGGACGGGAGAGTTCTTC.

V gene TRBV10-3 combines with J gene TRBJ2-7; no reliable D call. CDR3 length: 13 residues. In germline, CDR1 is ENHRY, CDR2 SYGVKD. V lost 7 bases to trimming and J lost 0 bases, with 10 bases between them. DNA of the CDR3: TGTGCCATCACCCCGGCGGACTCCTACGAGCAGTACTTC. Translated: CAITPADSYEQYF.

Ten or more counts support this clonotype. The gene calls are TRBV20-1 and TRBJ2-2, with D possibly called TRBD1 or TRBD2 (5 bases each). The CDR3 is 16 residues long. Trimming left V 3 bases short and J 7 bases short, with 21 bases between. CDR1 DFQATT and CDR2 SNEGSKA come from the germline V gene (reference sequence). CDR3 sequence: CSARSPGDPYGGELFF. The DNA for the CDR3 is TGCAGTGCTAGGTCCCCCGGGGACCCATACGGCGGGGAGCTGTTTTTT.

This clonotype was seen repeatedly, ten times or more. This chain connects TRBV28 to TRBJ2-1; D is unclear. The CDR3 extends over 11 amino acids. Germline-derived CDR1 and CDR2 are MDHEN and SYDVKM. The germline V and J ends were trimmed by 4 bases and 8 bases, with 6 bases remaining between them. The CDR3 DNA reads TGTGCCAGCAGTTCTTGGGATGAGCAGTTCTTC. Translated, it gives CASSSWDEQFF.

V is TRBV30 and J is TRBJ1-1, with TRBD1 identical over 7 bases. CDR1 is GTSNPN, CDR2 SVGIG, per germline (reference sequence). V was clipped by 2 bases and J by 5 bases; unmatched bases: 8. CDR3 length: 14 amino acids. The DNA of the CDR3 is TGTGCCTGGAGTAGAGGGGGCGGGAAAACTGAAGCTTTCTTT. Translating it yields CAWSRGGGKTEAFF. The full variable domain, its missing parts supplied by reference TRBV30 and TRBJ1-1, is SQTIHQWPATLVQPVGSPLSLECTVEGTSNPNLYWYRQAAGRGLQLLFYSVGIGQISSEVPQNLSASRPQDRQFILSSKKLLLSDSGFYLCAWSRGGGKTEAFFGQGTRLTVV.

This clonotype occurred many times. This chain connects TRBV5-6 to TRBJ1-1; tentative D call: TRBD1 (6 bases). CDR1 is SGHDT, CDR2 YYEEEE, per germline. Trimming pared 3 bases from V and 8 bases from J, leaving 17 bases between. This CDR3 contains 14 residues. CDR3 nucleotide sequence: TGTGCCAGCAGCTCTACTCCGGGACAAGGCGAAGCTTTCTTT. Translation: CASSSTPGQGEAFF.

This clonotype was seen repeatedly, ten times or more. As DNA, the CDR3 is TGTGCCAGCAGTTTATCTATACAGGGGCCGCAAGAGACCCAGTACTTC. Translation: CASSLSIQGPQETQYF. The chain joins TRBV27 to TRBJ2-5; TRBD1 aligns across 7 bases. Germline CDR1 MNHEY, CDR2 SMNVEV (reference sequence). This CDR3 has 16 amino acids. Trimming cost V 0 bases and J 2 bases; bases outside gene matches: 6.

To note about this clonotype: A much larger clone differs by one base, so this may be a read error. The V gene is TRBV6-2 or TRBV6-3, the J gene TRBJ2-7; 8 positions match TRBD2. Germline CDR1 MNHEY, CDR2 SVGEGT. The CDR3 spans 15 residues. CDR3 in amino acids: CASGYSGTSFYEQYF. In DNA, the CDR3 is TGTGCCAGCGGTTACAGTGGGACTAGTTTCTACGAGCAGTACTTC.

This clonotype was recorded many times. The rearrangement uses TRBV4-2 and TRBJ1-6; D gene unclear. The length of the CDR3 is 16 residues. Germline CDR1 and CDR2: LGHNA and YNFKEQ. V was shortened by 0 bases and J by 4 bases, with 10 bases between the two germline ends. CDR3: CASSQDLGEYNSPLHF. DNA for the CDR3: TGTGCCAGCAGCCAAGATTTAGGAGAGTATAATTCACCCCTCCACTTT.

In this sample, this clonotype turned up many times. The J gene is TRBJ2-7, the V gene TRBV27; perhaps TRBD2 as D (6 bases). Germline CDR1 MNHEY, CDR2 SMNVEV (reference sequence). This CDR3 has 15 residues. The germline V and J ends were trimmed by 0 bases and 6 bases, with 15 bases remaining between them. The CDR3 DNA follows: TGTGCCAGCAGTTTATCTTCGGGACTTGAGTCCGAGCAGTACGTC. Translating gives CASSLSSGLESEQYV.

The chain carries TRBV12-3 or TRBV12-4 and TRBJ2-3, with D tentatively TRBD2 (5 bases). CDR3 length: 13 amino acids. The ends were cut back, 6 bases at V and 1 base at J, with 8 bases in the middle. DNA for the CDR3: TGTGCCAGCAGGAGCGGACGCACAGATACGCAGTATTTT. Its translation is CASRSGRTDTQYF.

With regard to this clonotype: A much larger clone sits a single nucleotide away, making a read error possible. The CDR3 nucleotides read TGTGCCGGCGGGACTAGCTCACGGGAGACCCAGTACTTC. Amino acid sequence: CAGGTSSRETQYF. V usage is TRBV28 and J usage is TRBJ2-5; 9 bases map to TRBD2. The CDR3 covers 13 residues. In germline, CDR1 is MDHEN, CDR2 SYDVKM. V shed 11 bases and J 5 bases; nucleotides not matched to a gene: 9.

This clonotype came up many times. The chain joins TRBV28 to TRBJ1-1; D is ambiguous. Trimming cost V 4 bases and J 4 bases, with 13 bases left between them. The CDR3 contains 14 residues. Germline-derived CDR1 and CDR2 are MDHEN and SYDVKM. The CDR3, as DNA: TGTGCCAGCAGTTCTGGTGGGCTTGCCACTGAAGCTTTCTTT. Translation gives CASSSGGLATEAFF.

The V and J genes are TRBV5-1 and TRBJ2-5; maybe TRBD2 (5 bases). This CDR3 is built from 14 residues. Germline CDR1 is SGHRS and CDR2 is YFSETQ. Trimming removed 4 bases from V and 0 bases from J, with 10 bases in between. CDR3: CASSTGLYQETQYF. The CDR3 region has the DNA TGCGCCAGCAGCACGGGATTGTACCAAGAGACCCAGTACTTC. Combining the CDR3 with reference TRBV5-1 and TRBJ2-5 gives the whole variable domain KAGVTQTPRYLIKTRGQQVTLSCSPISGHRSVSWYQQTPGQGLQFLFEYFSETQRNKGNFPGRFSGRQFSNSRSEMNVSTLELGDSALYLCASSTGLYQETQYFGPGTRLLVL.

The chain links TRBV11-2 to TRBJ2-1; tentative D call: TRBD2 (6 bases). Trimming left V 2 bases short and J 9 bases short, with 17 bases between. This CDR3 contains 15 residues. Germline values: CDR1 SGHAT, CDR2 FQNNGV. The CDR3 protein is CASSLLRRERVEQFF. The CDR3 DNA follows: TGTGCCAGCAGCTTATTACGTCGGGAGCGAGTTGAGCAGTTCTTC.

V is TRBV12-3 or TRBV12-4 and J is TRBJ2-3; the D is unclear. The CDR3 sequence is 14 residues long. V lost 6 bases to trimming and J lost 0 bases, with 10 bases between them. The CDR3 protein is CASSDGASTDTQYF. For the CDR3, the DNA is TGTGCCAGCAGCGACGGAGCTAGCACAGATACGCAGTATTTT.

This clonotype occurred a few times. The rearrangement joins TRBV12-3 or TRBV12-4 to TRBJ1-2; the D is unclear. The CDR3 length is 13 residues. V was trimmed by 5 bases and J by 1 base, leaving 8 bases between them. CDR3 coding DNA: TGTGCCAGCAGTCCGGGTCATAACTATGGCTACACCTTC. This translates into CASSPGHNYGYTF.

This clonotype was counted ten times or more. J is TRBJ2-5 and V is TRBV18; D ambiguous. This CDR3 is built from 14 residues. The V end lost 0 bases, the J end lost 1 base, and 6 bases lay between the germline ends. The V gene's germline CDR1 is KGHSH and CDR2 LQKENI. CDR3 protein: CASSPPNAQETQYF. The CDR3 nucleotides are TGTGCCAGCTCACCACCGAATGCCCAAGAGACCCAGTACTTC.

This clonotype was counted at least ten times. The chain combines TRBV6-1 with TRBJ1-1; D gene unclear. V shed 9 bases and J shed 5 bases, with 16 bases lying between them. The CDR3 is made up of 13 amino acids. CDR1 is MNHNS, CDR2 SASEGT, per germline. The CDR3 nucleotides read TGTGCCAGACTCAGAGGGTTCGGGACTGAAGCTTTCTTT. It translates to CARLRGFGTEAFF.

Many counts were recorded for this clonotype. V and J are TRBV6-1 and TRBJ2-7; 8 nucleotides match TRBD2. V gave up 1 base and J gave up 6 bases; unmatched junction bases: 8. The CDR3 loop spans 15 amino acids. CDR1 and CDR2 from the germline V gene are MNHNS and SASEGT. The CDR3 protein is CASSEVVRRGGEQYF. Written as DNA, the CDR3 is TGTGCCAGCAGTGAAGTCGTGAGACGGGGGGGCGAGCAGTACTTC.